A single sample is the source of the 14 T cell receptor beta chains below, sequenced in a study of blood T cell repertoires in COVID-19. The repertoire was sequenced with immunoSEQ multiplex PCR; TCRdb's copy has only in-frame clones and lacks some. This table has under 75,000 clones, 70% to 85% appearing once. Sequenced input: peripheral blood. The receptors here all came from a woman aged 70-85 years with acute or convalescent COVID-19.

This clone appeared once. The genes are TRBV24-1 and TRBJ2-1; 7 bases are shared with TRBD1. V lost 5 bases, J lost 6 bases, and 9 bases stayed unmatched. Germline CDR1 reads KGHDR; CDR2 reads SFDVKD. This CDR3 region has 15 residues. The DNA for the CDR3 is TGTGCCACCAGTGCCTGGGGGACAGCCGGCAATGAGCAGTTCTTC. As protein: CATSAWGTAGNEQFF.

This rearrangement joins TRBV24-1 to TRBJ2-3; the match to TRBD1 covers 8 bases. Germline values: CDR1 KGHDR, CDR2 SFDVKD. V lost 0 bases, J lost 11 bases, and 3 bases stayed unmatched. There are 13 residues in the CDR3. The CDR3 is CATSDLQGAGQYF. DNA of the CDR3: TGTGCCACCAGTGATTTGCAGGGGGCAGGGCAGTATTTT.

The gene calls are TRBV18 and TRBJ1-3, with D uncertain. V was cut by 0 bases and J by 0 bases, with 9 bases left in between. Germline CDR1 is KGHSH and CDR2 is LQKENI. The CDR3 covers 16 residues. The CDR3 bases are TGTGCCAGCTCACCACCGGTGGGCTTCTCTGGAAACACCATATATTTT. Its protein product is CASSPPVGFSGNTIYF.

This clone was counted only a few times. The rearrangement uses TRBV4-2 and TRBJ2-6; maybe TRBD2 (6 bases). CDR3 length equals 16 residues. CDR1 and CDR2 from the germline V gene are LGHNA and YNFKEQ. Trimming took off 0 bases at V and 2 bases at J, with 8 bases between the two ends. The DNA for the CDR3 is TGTGCCAGCAGCCAAGATTGGAGGGCTGGGGCCAACGTCCTGACTTTC. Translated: CASSQDWRAGANVLTF.

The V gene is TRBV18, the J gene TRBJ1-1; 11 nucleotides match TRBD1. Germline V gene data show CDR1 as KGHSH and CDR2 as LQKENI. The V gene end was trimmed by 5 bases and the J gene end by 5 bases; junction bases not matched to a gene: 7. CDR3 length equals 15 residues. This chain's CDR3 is CASSEGTGGQTEAFF. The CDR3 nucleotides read TGTGCCAGCTCAGAAGGGACAGGGGGTCAGACTGAAGCTTTCTTT.

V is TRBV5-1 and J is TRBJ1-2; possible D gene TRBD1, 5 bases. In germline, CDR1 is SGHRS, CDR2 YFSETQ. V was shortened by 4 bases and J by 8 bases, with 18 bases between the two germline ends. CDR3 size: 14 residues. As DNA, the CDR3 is TGCGCCAGCAGCCCAGAGACAGTTCTGAGGGGCTACACCTTC. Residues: CASSPETVLRGYTF.

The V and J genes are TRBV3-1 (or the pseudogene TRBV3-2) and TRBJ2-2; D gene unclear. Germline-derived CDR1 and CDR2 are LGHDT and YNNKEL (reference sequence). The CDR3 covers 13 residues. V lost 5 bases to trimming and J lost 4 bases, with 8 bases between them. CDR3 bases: TGTGCCAGCAGCTGGCTAGGCACCGGGGAGCTGTTTTTT. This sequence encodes CASSWLGTGELFF.

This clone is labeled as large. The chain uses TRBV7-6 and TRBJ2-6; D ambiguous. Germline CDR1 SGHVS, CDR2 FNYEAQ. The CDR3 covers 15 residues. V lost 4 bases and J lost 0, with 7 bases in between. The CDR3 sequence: CASSSIFSGANVLTF. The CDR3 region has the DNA TGTGCCAGCAGCTCTATCTTCTCTGGGGCCAACGTCCTGACTTTC.

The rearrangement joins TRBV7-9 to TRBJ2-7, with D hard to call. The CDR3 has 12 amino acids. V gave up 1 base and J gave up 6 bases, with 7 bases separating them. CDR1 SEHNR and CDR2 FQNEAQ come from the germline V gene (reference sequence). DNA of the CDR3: TGTGCCAGCAGCTTAGGTCTTTTCGAGCAGTACTTC. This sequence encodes CASSLGLFEQYF.

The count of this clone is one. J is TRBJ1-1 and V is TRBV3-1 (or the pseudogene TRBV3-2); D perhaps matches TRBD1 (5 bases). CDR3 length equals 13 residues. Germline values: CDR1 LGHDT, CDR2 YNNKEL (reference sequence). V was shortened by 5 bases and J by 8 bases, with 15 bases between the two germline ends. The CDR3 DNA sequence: TGTGCCAGCAGCGGACAAGGGGAGGCCGAAGCTTTCTTT. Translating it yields CASSGQGEAEAFF.

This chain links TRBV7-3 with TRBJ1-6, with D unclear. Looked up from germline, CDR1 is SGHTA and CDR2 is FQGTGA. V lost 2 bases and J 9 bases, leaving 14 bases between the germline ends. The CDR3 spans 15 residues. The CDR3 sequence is CASSLLGGSGSPLHF. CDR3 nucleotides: TGTGCCAGCAGCTTACTGGGAGGGTCAGGTTCACCCCTCCACTTT.

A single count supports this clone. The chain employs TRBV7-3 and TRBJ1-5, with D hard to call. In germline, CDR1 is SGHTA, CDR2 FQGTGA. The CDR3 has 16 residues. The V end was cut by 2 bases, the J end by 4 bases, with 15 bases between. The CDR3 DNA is TGTGCCAGCAGCTTATTAGAGGGATTGGGAAATCAGCCCCAGCATTTT. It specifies CASSLLEGLGNQPQHF.

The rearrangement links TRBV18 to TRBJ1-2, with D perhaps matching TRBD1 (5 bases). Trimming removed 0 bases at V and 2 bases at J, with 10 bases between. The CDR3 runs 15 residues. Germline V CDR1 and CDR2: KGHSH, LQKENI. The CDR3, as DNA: TGTGCCAGCTCACCACCCCTGACAGCGAACTATGGCTACACCTTC. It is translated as CASSPPLTANYGYTF.

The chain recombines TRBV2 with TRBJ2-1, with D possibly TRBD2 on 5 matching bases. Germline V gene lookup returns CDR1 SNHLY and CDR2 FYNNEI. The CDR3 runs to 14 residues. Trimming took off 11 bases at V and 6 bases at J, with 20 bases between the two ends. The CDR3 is CARSPARRGNEQFF. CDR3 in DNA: TGTGCCCGCTCTCCGGCGCGACGGGGCAATGAGCAGTTCTTC. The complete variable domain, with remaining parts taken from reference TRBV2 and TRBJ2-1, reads EPEVTQTPSHQVTQMGQEVILRCVPISNHLYFYWYRQILGQKVEFLVSFYNNEISEKSEIFDDQFSVERPDGSNFTLKIRSTKLEDSAMYFCARSPARRGNEQFFGPGTRLTVL.